The present TCR beta chain was sequenced within a study of blood T cell repertoires in COVID-19. Study-wide background: Sample material is recorded as cDNA or gDNA derived from T cells, B-cell-depleted T cells, or PBMCs.

The ends lost 4 bases at V and 7 bases at J; junction bases unmatched: 11. The CDR3 has 15 residues. The germline CDR1 and CDR2 sequences are SEHNR and FQNEAQ (reference sequence). This clone was found a few times. In the original processing: Researchers report that nucleated cell counts were estimated from reference gene primer amplification. Profiling relied on immunoSEQ multiplex PCR, and the TCRdb table lists in-frame clones only, not all of them. V and J calls plus clone size are reproduced from that table; the DNA served to infer D and trimming. The table has about 150,000 clones, about nine tenths seen once.

Sequencing was performed on peripheral blood. The chain has TRBV7-9 and TRBJ1-2, with 8 nucleotides matching TRBD1. The receptor comes from a woman aged 45-59 years with acute or convalescent COVID-19. The CDR3 bases are TGTGCCAGCAGCTCAGCAGGGGGCGCGTACCGTGGCTACACCTTC. It specifies CASSSAGGAYRGYTF.